This paragraph reports one T cell receptor (beta chain). Its specificity is unknown. This record comes from a study of cytomegalovirus exposure and HLA in healthy donors. Overall study context: The approximately 100 million unique TCR beta sequences, from about 179 million T cells, were found by an earlier analysis. Study-level points and caveats: According to reports, the classifier identified cytomegalovirus status with high specificity and sensitivity.

CDR1 is SGHNT, CDR2 YENEEA, per germline. J was trimmed by 5 bases and V by 1 base; bases with no gene match: 6. The CDR3 covers 16 residues. The PCR was carried out with 60 Vbeta primers and 13 Jbeta primers. The protocol was immunoSEQ multiplex PCR, while the TCRdb copy is restricted to in-frame clones and leaves out a portion. The sample consists of under 200,000 clones, around 77% of them appearing once. The TCR was taken from a man between 45 and 60 years old in good health and CMV-seropositive. The chain combines TRBV11-3 with TRBJ2-1, with 9 bases fitting TRBD1. Sequencing was carried out using PBMCs. CDR3 nucleotides: TGTGCCAGCAGCTTAGGGCGGGACAGGGTCGACAATGAGCAGTTCTTC. Translating gives CASSLGRDRVDNEQFF.